The entry that follows covers one TCR beta chain sequence. Its antigen is unidentified. RNA amounts of roughly 0.5 to 1 ug underwent reverse transcription with random hexamers. With immunoSEQ multiplex PCR, TCR beta CDR3 was amplified across 54 Vbeta and 13 Jbeta. TCRdb re-analysed the immunoSEQ multiplex PCR reads in MiXCR, keeping a single row per CDR3 protein. Among nearly 110,000 distinct CDR3 sequences listed, 94% were seen once. The sample comes from a study of CD8 T cells in Susac syndrome. In the study overall: Patients with Susac syndrome had blood drawn and were at that point therapy-naive, on corticosteroids, or on intravenous immunoglobulin alone. Study-level results: Across the total CD8+ repertoires, 15 to 20 Susac-specific public clones were detected, and across the CD8+ TEMRA repertoires, roughly 5 such clones were detected.

Trimming took 3 bases from V and 2 from J, leaving 12 bases between them. Looked up from germline, CDR1 is SGDLS and CDR2 is YYNGEE. This CDR3 spans 14 amino acids. The sample taken for sequencing was CD8+ T cells from PBMCs. The chain joins TRBV9 to TRBJ2-7; D possibly uses TRBD1 or TRBD2 (5 bases each). The TCR was taken from a human donor with Susac syndrome. The CDR3 is CASSAGDVTYEQYF. As DNA, the CDR3 is TGTGCCAGCAGCGCCGGGGACGTCACCTACGAGCAGTACTTC.